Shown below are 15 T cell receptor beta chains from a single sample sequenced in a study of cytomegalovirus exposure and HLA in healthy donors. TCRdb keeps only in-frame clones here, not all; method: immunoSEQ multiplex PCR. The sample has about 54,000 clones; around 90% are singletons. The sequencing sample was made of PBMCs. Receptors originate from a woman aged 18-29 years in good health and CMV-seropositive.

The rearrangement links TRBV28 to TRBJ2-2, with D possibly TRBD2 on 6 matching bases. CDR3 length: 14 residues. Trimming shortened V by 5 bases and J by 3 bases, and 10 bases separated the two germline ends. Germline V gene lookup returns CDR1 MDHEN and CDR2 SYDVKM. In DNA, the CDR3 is TGTGCCAGCAGTATACTAGCAGACACCGGGGAGCTGTTTTTT. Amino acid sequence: CASSILADTGELFF.

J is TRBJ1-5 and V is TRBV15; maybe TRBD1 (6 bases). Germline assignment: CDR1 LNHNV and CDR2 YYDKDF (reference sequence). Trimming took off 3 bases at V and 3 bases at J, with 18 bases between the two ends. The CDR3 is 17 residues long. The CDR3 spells CATSRGGRGIINQPQHF. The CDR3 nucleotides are TGTGCCACCAGCAGGGGCGGTAGGGGGATCATCAATCAGCCCCAGCATTTT.

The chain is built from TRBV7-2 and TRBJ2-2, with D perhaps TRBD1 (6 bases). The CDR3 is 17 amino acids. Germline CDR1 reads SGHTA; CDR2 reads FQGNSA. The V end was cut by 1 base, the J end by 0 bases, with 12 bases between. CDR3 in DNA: TGTGCCAGCAGCTTAGACCCGGGACATACGAACACCGGGGAGCTGTTTTTT. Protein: CASSLDPGHTNTGELFF.

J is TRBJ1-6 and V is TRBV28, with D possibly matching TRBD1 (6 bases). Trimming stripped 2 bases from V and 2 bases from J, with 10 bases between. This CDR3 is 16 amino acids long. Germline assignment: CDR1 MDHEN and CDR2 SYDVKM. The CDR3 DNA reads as TGTGCCAGCAGTTTACTTCGGACAGCCTATAATTCACCCCTCCACTTT. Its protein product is CASSLLRTAYNSPLHF.

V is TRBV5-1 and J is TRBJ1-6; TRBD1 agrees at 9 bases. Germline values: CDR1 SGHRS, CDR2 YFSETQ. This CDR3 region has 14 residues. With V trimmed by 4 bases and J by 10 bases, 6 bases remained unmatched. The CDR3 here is CASSRDRVGSPLHF. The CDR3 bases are TGCGCCAGCAGCAGGGACAGGGTGGGATCACCCCTCCACTTT.

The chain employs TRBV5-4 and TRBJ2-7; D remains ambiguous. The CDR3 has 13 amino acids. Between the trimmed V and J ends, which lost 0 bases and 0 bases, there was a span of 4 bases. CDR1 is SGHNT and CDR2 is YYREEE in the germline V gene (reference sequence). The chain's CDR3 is CASSLALSYEQYF. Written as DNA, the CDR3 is TGTGCCAGCAGCTTGGCACTCTCCTACGAGCAGTACTTC.

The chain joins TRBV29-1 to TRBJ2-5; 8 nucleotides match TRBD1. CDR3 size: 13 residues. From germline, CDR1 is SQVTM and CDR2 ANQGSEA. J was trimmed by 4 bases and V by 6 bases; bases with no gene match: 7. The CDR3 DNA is TGCAGCGTCCCCGGACAGGGTTTAGAGACCCAGTACTTC. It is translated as CSVPGQGLETQYF.

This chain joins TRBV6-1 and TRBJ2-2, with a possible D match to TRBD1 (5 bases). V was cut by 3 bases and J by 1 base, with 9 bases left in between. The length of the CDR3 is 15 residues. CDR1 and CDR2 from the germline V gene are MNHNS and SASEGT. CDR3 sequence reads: CASSELRGNTGELFF. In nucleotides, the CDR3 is TGTGCCAGCAGTGAGCTTAGGGGGAACACCGGGGAGCTGTTTTTT.

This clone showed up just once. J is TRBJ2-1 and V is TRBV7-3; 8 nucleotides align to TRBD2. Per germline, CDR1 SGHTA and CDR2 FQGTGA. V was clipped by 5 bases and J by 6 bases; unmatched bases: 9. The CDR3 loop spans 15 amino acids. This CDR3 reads CASSPTGGAINEQFF. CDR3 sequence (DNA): TGTGCCAGCAGCCCCACCGGGGGGGCAATCAATGAGCAGTTCTTC.

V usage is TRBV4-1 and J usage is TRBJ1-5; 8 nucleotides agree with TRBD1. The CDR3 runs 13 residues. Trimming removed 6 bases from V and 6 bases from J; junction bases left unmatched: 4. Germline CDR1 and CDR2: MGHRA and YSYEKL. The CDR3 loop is CASSQGAGQPQHF. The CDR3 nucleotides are TGCGCCAGCAGTCAGGGGGCCGGTCAGCCCCAGCATTTT.

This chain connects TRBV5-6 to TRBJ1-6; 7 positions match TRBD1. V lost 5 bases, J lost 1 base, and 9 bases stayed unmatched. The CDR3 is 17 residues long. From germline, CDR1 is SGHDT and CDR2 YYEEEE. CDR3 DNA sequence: TGTGCCAGCAGATCGACAGGGTTAGTGTCCTATAATTCACCCCTCCACTTT. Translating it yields CASRSTGLVSYNSPLHF.

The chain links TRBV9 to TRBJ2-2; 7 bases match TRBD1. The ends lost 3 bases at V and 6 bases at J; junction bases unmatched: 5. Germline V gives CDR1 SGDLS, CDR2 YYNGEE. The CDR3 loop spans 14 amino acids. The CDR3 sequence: CASSARTGPGELFF. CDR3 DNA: TGTGCCAGCAGCGCGAGGACAGGCCCCGGGGAGCTGTTTTTT. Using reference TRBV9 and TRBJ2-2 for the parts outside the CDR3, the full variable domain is DSGVTQTPKHLITATGQRVTLRCSPRSGDLSVYWYQQSLDQGLQFLIQYYNGEERAKGNILERFSAQQFPDLHSELNLSSLELGDSALYFCASSARTGPGELFFGEGSRLTVL.

The CDR3 region is CASSSDFRAYNEQFF. CDR3 in DNA: TGTGCCAGCAGCTCGGATTTCAGGGCCTACAATGAGCAGTTCTTC. This chain joins TRBV9 and TRBJ2-1, with TRBD1 as a possible D gene (5 bases). V lost 4 bases and J lost 2, with 13 bases in between. This CDR3 spans 15 amino acids. Looked up from germline, CDR1 is SGDLS and CDR2 is YYNGEE.

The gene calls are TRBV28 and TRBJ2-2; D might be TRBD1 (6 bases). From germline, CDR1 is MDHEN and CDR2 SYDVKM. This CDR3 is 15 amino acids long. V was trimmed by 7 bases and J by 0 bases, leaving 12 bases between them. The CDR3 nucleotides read TGTGCCAGCACCTGGGACAACCCGAACACCGGGGAGCTGTTTTTT. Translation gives CASTWDNPNTGELFF.

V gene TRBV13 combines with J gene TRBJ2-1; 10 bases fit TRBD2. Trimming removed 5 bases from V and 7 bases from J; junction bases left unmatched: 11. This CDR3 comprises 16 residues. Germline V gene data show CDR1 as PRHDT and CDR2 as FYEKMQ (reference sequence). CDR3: CASSVERGGRGNEQFF. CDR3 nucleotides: TGTGCCAGCAGCGTCGAGCGGGGGGGCCGTGGGAATGAGCAGTTCTTC.